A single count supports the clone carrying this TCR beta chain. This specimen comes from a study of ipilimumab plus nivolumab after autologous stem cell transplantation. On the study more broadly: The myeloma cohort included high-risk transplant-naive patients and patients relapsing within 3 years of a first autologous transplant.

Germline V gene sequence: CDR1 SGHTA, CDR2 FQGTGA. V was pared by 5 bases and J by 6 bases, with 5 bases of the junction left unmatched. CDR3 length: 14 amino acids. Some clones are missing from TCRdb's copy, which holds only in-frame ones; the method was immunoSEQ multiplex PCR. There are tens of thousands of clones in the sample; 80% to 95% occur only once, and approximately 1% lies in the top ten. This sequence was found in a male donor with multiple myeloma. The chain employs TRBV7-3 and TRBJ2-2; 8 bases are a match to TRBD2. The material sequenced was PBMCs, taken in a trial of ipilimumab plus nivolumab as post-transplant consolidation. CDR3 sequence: CASSTGLVAGELFF. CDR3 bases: TGTGCCAGCAGCACGGGACTAGTGGCCGGGGAGCTGTTTTTT.